These 5 T cell receptor beta chains were all obtained from the same sample, sequenced in a study of vaccination and CD4 T cells after COVID-19 (dated by TCRdb to the early 2020s). The sample's treatment or condition label is to be understood as: roughly 10-day PBMC culture with coronavirus spike peptide pools or control peptides (ViraFEST assay). Library preparation employed PCR. Sequencing was carried out with an Illumina iSeq 100. DNA from cultured CD4+ T cells underwent TCR sequencing with the Oncomine TCR Beta short-read assay at the Johns Hopkins FTIC core. TCRdb reanalyzed the raw reads on its own, using fastp at Q25 for trimming and MiXCR for clone calling, and kept in-frame beta chains. Identical CDR3 protein sequences are pooled into one entry, listed with their most common genes and DNA. The sample has some 11,000 distinct CDR3 sequences on record, 60% to 80% of them singletons. Clones ranked in the top ten supply 10% of the sample.

No antigen is known for these receptors. Sequencing input: CD4+ T cells from blood, cultured in vitro. These receptors were collected from a human donor who had recovered from COVID-19.

This clonotype is large. The V and J genes are TRBV11-2 and TRBJ1-5; 8 bases agree with TRBD1. With 3 bases clipped from V and 4 bases from J, the junction kept 2 bases outside the gene matches. CDR3 length: 14 residues. Looked up from germline, CDR1 is SGHAT and CDR2 is FQNNGV. The CDR3 region is CASSFDRGNQPQHF. As DNA, the CDR3 is TGTGCCAGCAGCTTTGACAGGGGAAATCAGCCCCAGCATTTT.

The chain links TRBV10-1 to TRBJ1-1; a possible D gene is TRBD1 (6 bases). The CDR3 is 16 residues long. Germline V CDR1 and CDR2: WNHNN, SYGVQD (reference sequence). With 7 bases removed from V and 1 base from J, the gap between germline ends came to 19 bases. The CDR3 protein is CASKVGGVVPNTEAFF. As DNA, the CDR3 is TGCGCCAGCAAAGTGGGGGGCGTAGTACCGAACACTGAAGCTTTCTTT.

This chain links TRBV28 with TRBJ2-7; the match to TRBD2 covers 8 bases. Per germline, CDR1 MDHEN and CDR2 SYDVKM. The junction had 8 bases not matched to a gene; V was cut back by 7 bases and J by 0 bases. CDR3 size: 15 residues. CDR3 sequence: CASTSGAGGSYEQYF. Written as DNA, the CDR3 is TGTGCCAGCACCTCAGGGGCGGGAGGCTCCTACGAGCAGTACTTC. Variable domain in full (rest from reference TRBV28 and TRBJ2-7): DVKVTQSSRYLVKRTGEKVFLECVQDMDHENMFWYRQDPGLGLRLIYFSYDVKMKEKGDIPEGYSVSREKKERFSLILESASTNQTSMYLCASTSGAGGSYEQYFGPGTRLTVT.

The V call is TRBV19, the J call TRBJ1-5; a weak D match, TRBD1 (5 bases). The length of the CDR3 is 13 residues. Germline CDR1 is LNHDA and CDR2 is SQIVND (reference sequence). The V end lost 10 bases, the J end lost 9 bases, and 19 bases lay between the germline ends. DNA for the CDR3: TGTGCCACTGCTGGGACGTTTACTGGGCCCCAGCATTTT. Protein: CATAGTFTGPQHF.

The DNA of the CDR3 is TGTGCCAGCCGTAAGCGGGACGTCAATGAGCAGTTCTTC. It specifies CASRKRDVNEQFF. This chain links TRBV6-1 with TRBJ2-1; 7 bases map to TRBD2. The CDR3 has 13 residues. Germline-derived CDR1 and CDR2 are MNHNS and SASEGT. After removal of 8 bases from V and 6 bases from J, the junction contained 7 bases not matched to a gene.